The present T cell receptor (beta chain) was sequenced within a study of cytomegalovirus exposure and HLA in healthy donors. For this clone: Its antigen is undetermined.

This PCR relied on a set of 60 Vbeta primers and 13 Jbeta primers. Profiling relied on immunoSEQ multiplex PCR, and the TCRdb table lists in-frame clones only, not all of them. Of 110,000 to 150,000 clones in the sample, over 70% were seen once. Overall study findings and caveats: Among TCR beta chains, those listed as cytomegalovirus-associated numbered roughly 150.

There are 11 residues in the CDR3. Trimming shortened V by 4 bases and J by 7 bases, and 7 bases separated the two germline ends. Germline lookup yields CDR1 LNHNV and CDR2 YYDKDF (reference sequence). Material for sequencing was PBMCs. The TCR sequence derives from a male donor in good health and CMV-seronegative. The gene calls are TRBV15 and TRBJ1-2, with a possible D match to TRBD1 (6 bases). As DNA, the CDR3 is TGTGCCACCAGCAAAGGGGGTGGCTACACCTTC. Residues: CATSKGGGYTF.